This TCR beta chain was obtained from a study of cytomegalovirus exposure and HLA in healthy donors. Overall study: Earlier, 200 million or so T cells were analyzed, and approximately 110 million unique TCR beta sequences were found among them. Unique TCRs from HLA-typed donors, roughly 89 million of them, were held in an early data release. Study-wide results and limits: A later analysis reported that several of the most significant clusters appeared to be linked to common viral pathogens, among them Epstein-Barr virus. TCR beta chain V- and J-gene trimming was linked, in a later analysis, to a missense variant in DCLRE1C.

Comment on this clone: Its antigen is currently unknown. At the DNA level, this CDR3 is encoded by other sequences in the same sample as well.

PCR amplification relied on 60 Vbeta primers (plus 13 Jbeta primers). Assay: immunoSEQ multiplex PCR; the TCRdb copy retains only in-frame clones and omits some. The sample lists 140,000 to 150,000 clones, around 78% occurring once. V was clipped by 4 bases and J by 1 base, with 9 bases between them. The CDR3 covers 15 residues. CDR1 is SGHRS and CDR2 is YFSETQ in the germline V gene. This TCR was sampled from a man in his forties in good health and CMV-seropositive. The rearrangement links TRBV5-1 to TRBJ2-6, with D perhaps matching TRBD2 (5 bases). Sequenced sample: PBMCs. CDR3 nucleotide sequence: TGCGCCAGCAGCCCGACGGGGTCTGGGGCCAACGTCCTGACTTTC. Translation gives CASSPTGSGANVLTF.